The entry below describes one T cell receptor beta chain. Its matching antigen is unknown. The CDR3 is 15 amino acids. Trimming at V came to 7 bases and at J to 1 base, leaving 10 bases not matched to a gene. Germline CDR1 is MDHEN and CDR2 is SYDVKM. The sample is drawn from a study of cytotoxic CD8 clonotypes in ibrutinib-treated CLL. Overall study: Patients: roughly twelve relapsed/refractory, 15 treatment-naive, around 17 IGHV unmutated. Response sampling took place at median about 12 months of treatment, range 6 to 36. General study findings and limits: Clonality increased at ibrutinib response, then returned toward baseline at progression.

The method was immunoSEQ multiplex PCR; TCRdb's version includes in-frame clones alone and lacks a portion of them. This table has under 300,000 clones, 60% to 75% appearing once. The TCR sequence derives from a human donor with chronic lymphocytic leukemia. This sequence joins TRBV28 and TRBJ2-7; 7 nucleotides agree with TRBD1. The material sequenced was PBMCs, taken after 24 months of ibrutinib treatment. This chain's CDR3 is CASTHQARGSYEQYF. The CDR3 DNA is TGTGCCAGCACTCACCAGGCCAGGGGGTCCTACGAGCAGTACTTC.